The 18 T cell receptor beta chains below come from one sample, sequenced in a study of shared clonotypes between healthy human individuals. The method was immunoSEQ multiplex PCR; TCRdb's version includes in-frame clones alone and lacks a portion of them. Found here are some 2 million clones, over 85% of them singletons; the top ten hold under 1.5%. CD45RO-negative, CCR7-positively selected cells formed the naive CD8 fraction, excluding terminally differentiated effector memory CD45RA+ cells. The sequenced sample was naive CD8+ T cells sorted from blood. The receptors originated from a man aged 18 to 35 in good health.

This CDR3 is CASSPPRDGYGYTF. The CDR3 nucleotides read TGTGCCAGCAGCCCCCCCAGGGACGGCTATGGCTACACCTTC. The chain couples TRBV7-2 to TRBJ1-2, with D possibly matching TRBD1 (5 bases). The CDR3 contains 14 residues. V gave up 5 bases and J gave up 4 bases, with 14 bases separating them. Germline CDR1 SGHTA, CDR2 FQGNSA. Based on the CDR3 plus reference TRBV7-2 and TRBJ1-2, the full variable domain is GAGVSQSPSNKVTEKGKDVELRCDPISGHTALYWYRQSLGQGLEFLIYFQGNSAPDKSGLPSDRFSAERTGGSVSTLTIQRTQQEDSAVYLCASSPPRDGYGYTFGSGTRLTVV.

The chain carries TRBV11-2 and TRBJ2-5, with a tentative D call TRBD2 (5 bases). Trimming stripped 5 bases from V and 1 base from J, with 14 bases between. Germline V gene data show CDR1 as SGHAT and CDR2 as FQNNGV. CDR3 size: 15 residues. For the CDR3, the DNA is TGTGCCAGCAGCCCCTCGGGAATTCTCCAAGAGACCCAGTACTTC. Encoded protein: CASSPSGILQETQYF.

V is TRBV2 and J is TRBJ2-3; 8 nucleotides line up with TRBD2. The CDR3 covers 21 residues. Per germline, CDR1 SNHLY and CDR2 FYNNEI. Unmatched junction bases numbered 27, after V lost 6 bases and J lost 4 bases. In nucleotides, the CDR3 is TGTGCCAGCAGCGTACCCCATGGTAGCGGGGCGACACAAAGAAGATCAGATACGCAGTATTTT. This encodes CASSVPHGSGATQRRSDTQYF. The full variable domain, rest sourced from reference TRBV2 and TRBJ2-3, is EPEVTQTPSHQVTQMGQEVILRCVPISNHLYFYWYRQILGQKVEFLVSFYNNEISEKSEIFDDQFSVERPDGSNFTLKIRSTKLEDSAMYFCASSVPHGSGATQRRSDTQYFGPGTRLTVL.

The chain links TRBV6-5 to TRBJ1-4, with D uncertain. This CDR3 has 15 residues. Trimming left V 2 bases short and J 4 bases short, with 11 bases between. CDR1 MNHEY and CDR2 SVGAGI come from the germline V gene. The DNA of the CDR3 is TGTGCCAGCAGTTACGGGGAGCTTGATAATGAAAAACTGTTTTTT. Protein sequence: CASSYGELDNEKLFF.

The chain couples TRBV4-1 to TRBJ1-1; tentative D call: TRBD1 (5 bases). In germline, CDR1 is MGHRA, CDR2 YSYEKL. The CDR3 loop spans 15 amino acids. V dropped 5 bases and J dropped 4 bases, with 17 bases sitting between them. This chain's CDR3 is CASSKGWGEATEAFF. The CDR3 coding sequence is TGCGCCAGCAGCAAGGGGTGGGGGGAGGCCACTGAAGCTTTCTTT.

J is TRBJ2-3 and V is TRBV9; 11 bases are shared with TRBD2. From germline, CDR1 is SGDLS and CDR2 YYNGEE. V was pared by 4 bases and J by 5 bases, with 6 bases of the junction left unmatched. This CDR3 is 15 amino acids long. This CDR3 reads CASSLLAGEGDTQYF. The CDR3 nucleotides read TGTGCCAGCAGCCTACTAGCGGGAGAGGGAGATACGCAGTATTTT.

Concerning this clone itself: A read error may explain this, as a much larger clone is one base away. The chain employs TRBV11-1 and TRBJ2-7; D ambiguous. The germline CDR1 and CDR2 sequences are SGHAT and FQDESV (reference sequence). The V end was cut by 2 bases, the J end by 2 bases, with 4 bases between. CDR3 length: 12 amino acids. The CDR3 DNA reads TGTGCCAGCAGCTTAACGGCCTACGAGCAGTACTTC. Residues: CASSLTAYEQYF.

The chain uses TRBV5-6 and TRBJ2-7; TRBD1 aligns across 9 bases. In germline, CDR1 is SGHDT, CDR2 YYEEEE. The CDR3 consists of 14 residues. Germline trimming cut 6 bases from V and 5 bases from J; bases unmatched to any gene: 9. The CDR3 nucleotides read TGTGCCAGCACCCCCGGACAGGGGTACCACGAGCAGTACTTC. It specifies CASTPGQGYHEQYF. Full variable domain (remainder filled in from reference TRBV5-6 and TRBJ2-7): DAGVTQSPTHLIKTRGQQVTLRCSPKSGHDTVSWYQQALGQGPQFIFQYYEEEERQRGNFPDRFSGHQFPNYSSELNVNALLLGDSALYLCASTPGQGYHEQYFGPGTRLTVT.

As to this clone: The sample carries other DNA sequences with the same CDR3. The V gene is TRBV11-2, the J gene TRBJ2-3; D may be TRBD2 (6 bases). This CDR3 is built from 15 residues. Looked up from germline, CDR1 is SGHAT and CDR2 is FQNNGV. Trimming removed 1 base at V and 0 bases at J, with 8 bases between. The CDR3 loop is CASSLVGGSTDTQYF. CDR3 nucleotides: TGTGCCAGCAGCTTAGTGGGGGGTAGCACAGATACGCAGTATTTT.

CDR3: CSVGLGGSPINEQFF. The CDR3, as DNA: TGCAGCGTTGGTTTAGGAGGTTCCCCCATCAATGAGCAGTTCTTC. The rearrangement uses TRBV29-1 and TRBJ2-1; perhaps TRBD2 as D (5 bases). Trimming cost V 4 bases and J 6 bases, with 19 bases left between them. CDR3 size: 15 residues. CDR1 is SQVTM, CDR2 ANQGSEA, per germline.

The V call is TRBV4-1, the J call TRBJ2-2; D ambiguous. CDR3 length: 16 amino acids. V was pared by 1 base and J by 3 bases, with 12 bases between. Germline V gene data show CDR1 as MGHRA and CDR2 as YSYEKL. CDR3 in amino acids: CASSQGPAAYTGELFF. The CDR3 DNA reads as TGCGCCAGCAGCCAAGGGCCGGCGGCCTACACCGGGGAGCTGTTTTTT.

Worth noting for this clone: The sample carries other DNA sequences with the same CDR3. The genes are TRBV29-1 and TRBJ2-1; 7 positions match TRBD2. This CDR3 region has 15 residues. Germline lookup yields CDR1 SQVTM and CDR2 ANQGSEA. V dropped 1 base and J dropped 2; count of bases not matched to a gene: 5. CDR3 DNA: TGCAGCGTTGAAGTCGGCGGGGGAGCCTACAATGAGCAGTTCTTC. Translation: CSVEVGGGAYNEQFF.

This clone appeared a single time. The chain has TRBV27 and TRBJ2-5; 7 bases line up with TRBD1. CDR1 is MNHEY, CDR2 SMNVEV, per germline (reference sequence). The V gene end was trimmed by 6 bases and the J gene end by 3 bases; junction bases not matched to a gene: 7. The CDR3 runs 14 residues. CDR3 region: CASSVTGSEETQYF. CDR3 nucleotides: TGTGCCAGCAGCGTGACAGGGTCGGAAGAGACCCAGTACTTC.

The rearrangement links TRBV29-1 to TRBJ1-4, with a tentative D call TRBD1 (5 bases). This CDR3 spans 14 amino acids. Germline loops: CDR1 SQVTM, CDR2 ANQGSEA. Deletions cut 6 bases from V and 5 bases from J, with 16 bases between. The chain's CDR3 is CSVGSGILNEKLFF. CDR3 DNA: TGCAGCGTAGGATCAGGGATCCTGAATGAAAAACTGTTTTTT.

The genes are TRBV6-5 and TRBJ1-1, with unresolved D. The V end lost 6 bases, the J end lost 4 bases, and 9 bases lay between the germline ends. This CDR3 spans 12 amino acids. In germline, CDR1 is MNHEY, CDR2 SVGAGI. The CDR3 loop is CASRKLGTEAFF. In DNA, the CDR3 is TGTGCCAGCAGAAAACTTGGCACTGAAGCTTTCTTT.

V usage is TRBV6-6 and J usage is TRBJ1-2, with a tentative D call TRBD1 (5 bases). Germline V gene lookup returns CDR1 MNHNY and CDR2 SVGAGI (reference sequence). The CDR3 totals 15 residues. Trimming left V 0 bases short and J 6 bases short, with 14 bases between. CDR3 region: CASSYSGVAGNGYTF. The CDR3 DNA reads TGTGCCAGCAGTTACTCGGGAGTAGCAGGGAATGGCTACACCTTC.

A remark on this clone: The sample carries other DNA sequences with the same CDR3. The gene calls are TRBV5-1 and TRBJ2-1; tentatively, D is TRBD1 (6 bases). Germline values: CDR1 SGHRS, CDR2 YFSETQ. The CDR3 contains 15 residues. V was cut by 0 bases and J by 4 bases, with 11 bases left in between. CDR3 in DNA: TGCGCCAGCAGCTTGGTTTCAGGGGAATACAATGAGCAGTTCTTC. Translating it yields CASSLVSGEYNEQFF.

The CDR3 protein is CASSLGGGGRAYNEQFF. CDR3 coding DNA: TGTGCCAGCAGCTTAGGAGGTGGCGGGAGGGCCTACAATGAGCAGTTCTTC. The chain is built from TRBV13 and TRBJ2-1; the match to TRBD2 covers 9 bases. The CDR3 runs to 17 residues. Germline assignment: CDR1 PRHDT and CDR2 FYEKMQ (reference sequence). V lost 0 bases to trimming and J lost 2 bases; unmatched junction nucleotides: 5.